The clone carrying this T cell receptor (beta chain) was detected only a few times. Its antigen is currently unknown. The sample is drawn from a study of cytomegalovirus exposure and HLA in healthy donors. Points from the study as a whole: The majority of CMV-associated TCR beta chains were reported as apparently HLA-restricted in a later analysis. The sole available immune exposure information was CMV serostatus.

The PCR had 60 Vbeta and 13 Jbeta primers. Method: immunoSEQ multiplex PCR; TCRdb's copy keeps in-frame clones and lacks some. The sample lists about 120,000 clones, 8.5% to 10% seen once, with approximately 3% in the top ten. V gave up 4 bases and J gave up 6 bases; unmatched junction bases: 5. The germline CDR1 and CDR2 sequences are KGHSH and LQKENI. The CDR3 contains 15 residues. V gene TRBV18 combines with J gene TRBJ2-1, with 11 bases identical to TRBD1. The sequenced sample consisted of PBMCs. This clonotype originated in a man between 25 and 39 years old in good health and CMV-seronegative. The CDR3 loop is CASSLDRGQFNEQFF. The CDR3 DNA is TGTGCCAGCTCACTGGACAGGGGGCAATTCAATGAGCAGTTCTTC.